These T cell receptor beta chains were read from a single sample in a study of CD8+ T cells in alopecia areata. Sequencing used immunoSEQ multiplex PCR; TCRdb keeps in-frame clones, though not all of them. The sample has around 160,000 clones, about 87% seen once. The source material was CD8+ T cells sorted from blood, sampled at week 0. The receptors originated from a human donor with alopecia areata. The CDR3 runs from the conserved cysteine through the conserved F or W. A D gene is named only where the DNA matches it firmly. Clone size is given for some rows only: seen once, a few or many times, or a class if the clone is expanded.

v_call	clone_size	d_call	j_call	cdr3_nt	cdr3_aa
TRBV9	-	-	TRBJ2-7	TGTGCCAGCAGCGAGGAAGGGACCACTTCCTACGAGCAGTACTTC	CASSEEGTTSYEQYF
TRBV7-7	-	TRBD1	TRBJ1-4	TGTGCCAGCAGCCGGACAGGGGGCAAAAATGAAAAACTGTTTTTT	CASSRTGGKNEKLFF
TRBV25-1	-	TRBD2	TRBJ2-1	TGTGCCGTTGGGGGGGAGGGCCCTCGGTACAATGAGCAGTTCTTC	CAVGGEGPRYNEQFF
TRBV30	-	-	TRBJ2-3	TGTGCCTGGAGCCTTGCTAGCACAGATACGCAGTATTTT	CAWSLASTDTQYF
TRBV5-6	-	TRBD1	TRBJ1-2	TGTGCCAGCAGCTTCCCGACAGGGGTTGATGGCTACACCTTC	CASSFPTGVDGYTF
TRBV6-5	-	TRBD1	TRBJ2-1	TGTGCCAGCAGTTACTCGGGACAGGGGAAACTCGGTGAGCAGTTCTTC	CASSYSGQGKLGEQFF
TRBV30	-	-	TRBJ1-6	TGTGCCTGGAGCGGCTATAATTCACCCCTCCACTTT	CAWSGYNSPLHF
TRBV11-1	-	-	TRBJ2-4	TGTGCCAGCAGCGAAGATCGGGGTGTCATTCAGTACTTC	CASSEDRGVIQYF
TRBV7-9	-	-	TRBJ2-1	TGTGCCAGCAGCTTGCCGAGCTGGGTTGAGCAGTTCTTC	CASSLPSWVEQFF
TRBV6-5	-	-	TRBJ1-1	TGTGCCAGCCACCAGGTGGGGATCACTGAAGCTTTCTTT	CASHQVGITEAFF
TRBV29-1	once	TRBD2	TRBJ2-5	TGCAGCGTTGAAGGCCGGGCCCCTGATGGGCGGGGGGAGCAGTACTTC	CSVEGRAPDGRGEQYF
TRBV7-7	-	-	TRBJ2-5	TGTGCCAGCAGCTTAGGGGGGACCGGGACACCCCAAGAGACCCAGTACTTC	CASSLGGTGTPQETQYF
TRBV9	once	TRBD2	TRBJ2-5	TGTGCCAGCAGCGTAGCTGGACTAGTATGGGAGACCCAGTACTTC	CASSVAGLVWETQYF
TRBV5-1	-	TRBD1	TRBJ2-7	TGCGCCAGCAGTCCGACAGGGGCCTACGAGCAGTACTTC	CASSPTGAYEQYF